This TCR beta chain was recovered during a study of response to subunit inactivated influenza vaccine (dated by TCRdb to 2017 to 2018). About the full investigation: To follow how T cells responded to a trivalent subunit inactivated influenza vaccine, the researchers relied on deep quantitative profiling of the T cell receptor repertoire. The investigation overall reported the following: The authors suggested that each seasonal influenza vaccination may recruit only a limited number of new T cells.

A few counts support this clonotype. What this receptor recognizes is not known. Base qualities are not recorded, but no much larger clone differs from it by a single base. The CDR3 has 15 amino acids, counting the end cysteine and phenylalanine. Only the CDR3 portion is preserved as DNA: 45 bases, with reading frame beginning at the first base. For CDR1 and CDR2, the germline V gene (reference sequence) lists SEHNR and FQNEAQ. V is cut by 5 bases and J by 5 bases, and the space between the germline ends is 16 bases. Libraries came from RT-PCR. TCRdb names Illumina HiSeq 2500 as the instrument used. TCRdb trimmed public reads at Q25 via fastp, called clones via MiXCR and kept in-frame beta chains. Identical CDR3 proteins give one entry, which carries the most common genes and DNA. The table for this sample lists more than 700,000 distinct CDR3 sequences; about 20% of them were counted only once. The top ten constitute about a tenth of the sample.

The receptor's source is a man in his fifties who received an inactivated influenza vaccine. Donor details come from another sample of the same person, matched by shared clones. Sequencing used PBMCs from blood, obtained roughly 5 days after vaccination. This chain is built from TRBV7-9 and TRBJ2-4; perhaps TRBD1 is the D gene, with 6 bases matching. The DNA sequence reads TGTGCCAGCAGCCAAACAGGGACCTTCGAAAACATTCAGTACTTC. Its translation reads: CASSQTGTFENIQYF.